The 8 T cell receptor beta chains below were found in one sample sequenced in a study of PD-1 blockade in mismatch repair-deficient tumors. Using immunoSEQ multiplex PCR, the repertoire was profiled, and TCRdb retains in-frame clones only, with some absent. The table records tens of thousands of clones, over 70% of them present only once. Sequences were derived from peripheral blood, sampled 12 weeks after starting pembrolizumab. The receptors originated from an adult with mismatch repair-deficient cancer.

The chain recombines TRBV7-2 with TRBJ2-7; D gene uncertain. The CDR3 extends over 13 amino acids. V was cut by 4 bases and J by 3 bases, with 10 bases left in between. CDR1 and CDR2 (germline): SGHTA, FQGNSA. CDR3 region: CASSYGRSYEQYF. In DNA form, the CDR3 reads TGTGCCAGCAGCTATGGACGGAGCTACGAGCAGTACTTC. Combining the CDR3 with reference TRBV7-2 and TRBJ2-7 gives the whole variable domain GAGVSQSPSNKVTEKGKDVELRCDPISGHTALYWYRQSLGQGLEFLIYFQGNSAPDKSGLPSDRFSAERTGGSVSTLTIQRTQQEDSAVYLCASSYGRSYEQYFGPGTRLTVT.

The chain recombines TRBV7-2 with TRBJ1-1; no reliable D call. Germline CDR1 SGHTA, CDR2 FQGNSA. The CDR3 totals 13 residues. V was cut by 5 bases and J by 7 bases, with 14 bases left in between. CDR3 sequence reads: CASSRVPGVEAFF. CDR3 in DNA: TGTGCCAGCAGCCGGGTCCCAGGAGTTGAAGCTTTCTTT.

This clone was observed once. The chain carries TRBV6-5 and TRBJ1-2, with D possibly TRBD1 on 5 matching bases. Trimming stripped 7 bases from V and 2 bases from J, with 14 bases between. This CDR3 has 14 residues. Germline V lookup: CDR1 MNHEY, CDR2 SVGAGI. CDR3 bases: TGTGCCAGCAACCCTACCCAGGGAAACTATGGCTACACCTTC. As protein: CASNPTQGNYGYTF.

J is TRBJ2-3 and V is TRBV5-6; D is unclear. Trimming removed 1 base at V and 1 base at J, with 7 bases between. In germline, CDR1 is SGHDT, CDR2 YYEEEE. The CDR3 consists of 14 residues. The DNA for the CDR3 is TGTGCCAGCAGCTTGTCGCAGGGCACAGATACGCAGTATTTT. Protein sequence: CASSLSQGTDTQYF.

The chain joins TRBV11-2 to TRBJ2-1, with 8 bases fitting TRBD1. Trimming took 5 bases from V and 1 from J; bases not matched to a gene: 7. Germline CDR1 SGHAT, CDR2 FQNNGV. The CDR3 spans 16 residues. CDR3 bases: TGTGCCAGCAGCCCAGTAGACAGGGGTTCCTACAATGAGCAGTTCTTC. Translated: CASSPVDRGSYNEQFF.

The V gene is TRBV7-6, the J gene TRBJ1-3; TRBD1 agrees at 9 bases. This CDR3 contains 14 residues. Germline CDR1 reads SGHVS; CDR2 reads FNYEAQ. V lost 1 base to trimming and J lost 8 bases; unmatched junction nucleotides: 3. CDR3 region: CASSLGGQGDTIYF. The CDR3 bases are TGTGCCAGCAGCTTAGGGGGACAGGGTGACACCATATATTTT.

The CDR3 here is CASSSQEGYGYTF. The DNA of the CDR3 is TGCGCCAGCAGCTCACAGGAAGGCTATGGCTACACCTTC. The chain employs TRBV4-1 and TRBJ1-2, with D tentatively TRBD1 (5 bases). Looked up from germline, CDR1 is MGHRA and CDR2 is YSYEKL. V lost 5 bases to trimming and J lost 4 bases, with 11 bases between them. This CDR3 is 13 amino acids long.

The chain links TRBV7-3 to TRBJ1-1; TRBD1 matches at 7 bases. The trim removed 1 base at V and 5 bases at J, leaving 4 bases unmatched. The CDR3 has 14 residues. Germline assignment: CDR1 SGHTA and CDR2 FQGTGA. CDR3 amino acids: CASSLIGGETEAFF. The CDR3 DNA is TGTGCCAGCAGCTTAATAGGGGGCGAGACTGAAGCTTTCTTT.